These 24 T cell receptor beta chains were sequenced from one sample in a study of cytomegalovirus exposure and HLA in healthy donors. The primer mix had 60 Vbeta and 13 Jbeta primers. Only in-frame clones appear in the TCRdb table, and some are missing; sequencing was by immunoSEQ multiplex PCR. This table has approximately 100,000 clones, roughly 69% appearing once. Sequencing used PBMCs. These receptors were collected from a man aged 50-59 years in good health and CMV-seropositive.

This clone has only a few counts. This sequence joins TRBV5-4 and TRBJ1-2; a possible D gene is TRBD1 (6 bases). The V gene's germline CDR1 is SGHNT and CDR2 YYREEE (reference sequence). There are 13 residues in the CDR3. V lost 1 base, J lost 8 bases, and 12 bases lay in between. The CDR3: CASSLLAGEGYTF. CDR3 sequence (DNA): TGTGCCAGCAGCTTGCTCGCAGGGGAAGGCTACACCTTC.

This clone was picked up a small number of times. The sample carries other DNA sequences with the same CDR3. The chain uses TRBV9 and TRBJ1-1, with 7 positions matching TRBD1. In germline, CDR1 is SGDLS, CDR2 YYNGEE. This CDR3 is built from 15 residues. The V gene end was trimmed by 0 bases and the J gene end by 2 bases; junction bases not matched to a gene: 4. CDR3 protein: CASSVGGQLNTEAFF. CDR3 in DNA: TGTGCCAGCAGCGTAGGGGGACAGCTTAACACTGAAGCTTTCTTT.

The rearrangement links TRBV9 to TRBJ2-3, with 7 bases lining up with TRBD2. This CDR3 contains 15 residues. CDR1 is SGDLS and CDR2 is YYNGEE in the germline V gene. The V and J ends lost 4 bases and 3 bases, in that order; junction bases with no gene match: 8. In DNA form, the CDR3 reads TGTGCCAGCAGCTCAGGTCACGGGGGGACAGATACGCAGTATTTT. Protein product: CASSSGHGGTDTQYF.

The chain couples TRBV5-1 to TRBJ1-1; D possibly corresponds to TRBD1 (5 bases). Trimming removed 0 bases from V and 5 bases from J, with 14 bases in between. The germline V gene has CDR1 SGHRS and CDR2 YFSETQ. This CDR3 region has 15 residues. This CDR3 reads CASSLGPGGRTEAFF. The CDR3 DNA reads TGCGCCAGCAGCTTGGGCCCGGGGGGACGGACTGAAGCTTTCTTT.

The chain uses TRBV27 and TRBJ2-2; TRBD2 might be the D (6 bases). The CDR3 runs 18 residues. Germline values: CDR1 MNHEY, CDR2 SMNVEV (reference sequence). Trimming took off 2 bases at V and 7 bases at J, with 23 bases between the two ends. CDR3 nucleotides: TGTGCCAGCAGTTTAGCTTCGGGAGATTTTAGGAAGGTCGGGGAGCTGTTTTTT. It specifies CASSLASGDFRKVGELFF.

This clone has just a few counts. This sequence joins TRBV20-1 and TRBJ2-5; 9 bases fit TRBD1. The CDR3 is made up of 11 amino acids. Germline V CDR1 and CDR2: DFQATT, SNEGSKA (reference sequence). Here the CDR3 reads CSRDRDETQYF. The DNA for the CDR3 is TGCAGCCGGGACAGGGATGAGACCCAGTACTTC.

The chain is built from TRBV6-5 and TRBJ1-5, with 11 bases lining up with TRBD1. The CDR3 length is 15 residues. In germline, CDR1 is MNHEY, CDR2 SVGAGI. The V segment lost 5 bases and the J segment 7 bases; nucleotides outside the gene matches: 7. The CDR3 coding sequence is TGTGCCAGCAGTCCCGGGACAGGGGGAAGGCAGCCCCAGCATTTT. It is translated as CASSPGTGGRQPQHF.

V and J are TRBV19 and TRBJ2-7; 8 bases map to TRBD1. CDR1 and CDR2 from the germline V gene are LNHDA and SQIVND (reference sequence). V was clipped by 5 bases and J by 0 bases; unmatched bases: 3. This CDR3 is 14 amino acids long. The CDR3 DNA reads as TGTGCCAGTAGTCGGGGACAGGTCTCCTACGAGCAGTACTTC. It translates to CASSRGQVSYEQYF. Looking up the rest from reference TRBV19 and TRBJ2-7 gives the full variable domain: DGGITQSPKYLFRKEGQNVTLSCEQNLNHDAMYWYRQDPGQGLRLIYYSQIVNDFQKGDIAEGYSVSREKKESFPLTVTSAQKNPTAFYLCASSRGQVSYEQYFGPGTRLTVT.

J is TRBJ1-1 and V is TRBV19; D gene unclear. Germline V gene lookup returns CDR1 LNHDA and CDR2 SQIVND (reference sequence). This CDR3 comprises 16 residues. V gave up 4 bases and J gave up 0 bases, with 15 bases separating them. Here the CDR3 DNA reads TGTGCCAGTAGTACCAGATTCAGGCCAATGAACACTGAAGCTTTCTTT. Protein: CASSTRFRPMNTEAFF.

This chain uses TRBV29-1 with TRBJ2-7; D unclear. This CDR3 region has 12 residues. V was pared by 4 bases and J by 5 bases, with 12 bases between. In germline, CDR1 is SQVTM, CDR2 ANQGSEA. The CDR3 DNA sequence: TGCAGCGTTGGGTTCGTGGTAGACGAGCAGTACTTC. Protein: CSVGFVVDEQYF.

Here the CDR3 DNA reads TGTGCCATCAGTGAGGGGGGCGGACTCTACGAGCAGTACTTC. Protein sequence: CAISEGGGLYEQYF. The J gene is TRBJ2-7, the V gene TRBV10-3; maybe TRBD1 (6 bases). The CDR3 is made up of 14 amino acids. Germline CDR1 ENHRY, CDR2 SYGVKD. V was cut by 2 bases and J by 3 bases, with 11 bases left in between.

V and J are TRBV6-1 and TRBJ2-1; TRBD2 matches at 11 bases. Germline trimming cut 1 base from V and 12 bases from J; bases unmatched to any gene: 5. CDR1 is MNHNS, CDR2 SASEGT, per germline. The CDR3 runs 14 residues. CDR3 in DNA: TGTGCCAGCAGTGAAGACGTAGCGGGAGGGTGGCAGTTCTTC. Translated, it gives CASSEDVAGGWQFF.

This chain connects TRBV18 to TRBJ2-1; 11 bases line up with TRBD2. This CDR3 contains 17 residues. Germline CDR1 KGHSH, CDR2 LQKENI. Trimming removed 3 bases from V and 7 bases from J; junction bases left unmatched: 11. This chain's CDR3 is CASSPGLAGWGANEQFF. CDR3 coding DNA: TGTGCCAGCTCACCCGGACTAGCGGGCTGGGGGGCTAATGAGCAGTTCTTC. The full variable domain, rest sourced from reference TRBV18 and TRBJ2-1, is NAGVMQNPRHLVRRRGQEARLRCSPMKGHSHVYWYRQLPEEGLKFMVYLQKENIIDESGMPKERFSAEFPKEGPSILRIQQVVRGDSAAYFCASSPGLAGWGANEQFFGPGTRLTVL.

This clone was counted a few times. This chain uses TRBV25-1 with TRBJ1-6; the D gene is possibly TRBD1 (5 bases). The ends were cut back, 7 bases at V and 5 bases at J, with 12 bases in the middle. The CDR3 totals 14 residues. Germline V gene lookup returns CDR1 MGHDK and CDR2 SYGVNS. The CDR3 DNA reads TGTGCCAGCAACCAGGGTACCAATAATTCACCCCTCCACTTT. This codes for CASNQGTNNSPLHF.

Only a few counts were recorded for this clone. The chain has TRBV7-7 and TRBJ2-2, with a possible D match to TRBD2 (5 bases). Germline CDR1 is SSHAT and CDR2 is FNYEAQ (reference sequence). V lost 5 bases to trimming and J lost 2 bases, with 6 bases between them. The CDR3 extends over 13 amino acids. The DNA for the CDR3 is TGTGCCAGCAGCCGGGATAACACCGGGGAGCTGTTTTTT. It specifies CASSRDNTGELFF.

The V gene is TRBV11-2, the J gene TRBJ2-5, with D maybe TRBD1 (6 bases). Germline V gene data show CDR1 as SGHAT and CDR2 as FQNNGV. The CDR3 spans 15 residues. Trimming left V 5 bases short and J 5 bases short, with 18 bases between. The CDR3: CASSRERSRGETQYF. Written as DNA, the CDR3 is TGTGCCAGCAGCCGCGAGAGGTCAAGGGGGGAGACCCAGTACTTC.

This clone has more than one count but fewer than ten. The chain carries TRBV25-1 and TRBJ1-6; weak D call: TRBD1 (5 bases). Germline V gene lookup returns CDR1 MGHDK and CDR2 SYGVNS. Trimming stripped 6 bases from V and 7 bases from J, with 13 bases between. This CDR3 spans 14 amino acids. The CDR3 here is CASSLHRGNSPLHF. CDR3 DNA sequence: TGTGCCAGCAGCTTACACCGGGGGAATTCACCCCTCCACTTT.

The rearrangement links TRBV11-2 to TRBJ2-3; 12 nucleotides match TRBD2. Germline trimming cut 3 bases from V and 4 bases from J; bases unmatched to any gene: 11. This CDR3 has 18 amino acids. Germline V gene data show CDR1 as SGHAT and CDR2 as FQNNGV. CDR3 coding DNA: TGTGCCAGCAGCTTTCGGCTTTATCCTAGCGGGAGGGCAGATACGCAGTATTTT. It codes for CASSFRLYPSGRADTQYF.

The CDR3 coding sequence is TGCGCCAGCAGCTTTGAGGGAGGGTTCCGAGAGACCCAGTACTTC. Residues: CASSFEGGFRETQYF. This chain uses TRBV5-1 with TRBJ2-5, with TRBD2 matching 7 bases. J was trimmed by 4 bases and V by 2 bases; bases with no gene match: 8. The CDR3 is 15 residues long. The germline gives CDR1 SGHRS, CDR2 YFSETQ.

The V call is TRBV11-3, the J call TRBJ2-1, with 7 bases identical to TRBD2. Germline CDR1 is SGHNT and CDR2 is YENEEA. CDR3 length: 14 amino acids. V trimming: 5 bases; J trimming: 6 bases; junction bases outside the gene matches: 7. CDR3 amino acids: CASSLYGRGNEQFF. CDR3 sequence (DNA): TGTGCCAGCAGCCTCTATGGGAGGGGCAATGAGCAGTTCTTC.

V gene TRBV5-1 combines with J gene TRBJ1-3; D is unclear. The CDR3 length is 16 residues. Trimming cost V 4 bases and J 0 bases, with 14 bases left between them. The V gene's germline CDR1 is SGHRS and CDR2 YFSETQ. CDR3 nucleotide sequence: TGCGCCAGCAGCCCCGGAGGCGTTAACTCTGGAAACACCATATATTTT. Translating it yields CASSPGGVNSGNTIYF.

V gene TRBV2 combines with J gene TRBJ2-7, with 13 bases fitting TRBD2. Germline V gene lookup returns CDR1 SNHLY and CDR2 FYNNEI. The CDR3 loop spans 14 amino acids. V lost 3 bases and J lost 8; bases outside the gene matches: 4. The CDR3 DNA follows: TGTGCCAGCAGTGATGGGACTAGCGGGATCAAGCAGTACTTC. Protein sequence: CASSDGTSGIKQYF.

The CDR3 bases are TGTGCCAGCAGCCCAAACAGGGACGAGCAGTACTTC. Translated, it gives CASSPNRDEQYF. The V gene is TRBV5-4, the J gene TRBJ2-7, with D possibly being TRBD1 (6 bases). The germline CDR1 and CDR2 sequences are SGHNT and YYREEE (reference sequence). This CDR3 is built from 12 residues. V gave up 4 bases and J gave up 5 bases, with 10 bases separating them.

This clone was seen once. The chain couples TRBV12-5 to TRBJ2-3; 9 bases line up with TRBD2. The V gene's germline CDR1 is LGHNT and CDR2 FRNRAP. The CDR3 contains 18 residues. The ends lost 0 bases at V and 3 bases at J; junction bases unmatched: 10. The CDR3, as DNA: TGTGCTAGTGGTTTGGTACTATTGCGGGAGGGGGGGACAGATACGCAGTATTTT. Translation: CASGLVLLREGGTDTQYF.